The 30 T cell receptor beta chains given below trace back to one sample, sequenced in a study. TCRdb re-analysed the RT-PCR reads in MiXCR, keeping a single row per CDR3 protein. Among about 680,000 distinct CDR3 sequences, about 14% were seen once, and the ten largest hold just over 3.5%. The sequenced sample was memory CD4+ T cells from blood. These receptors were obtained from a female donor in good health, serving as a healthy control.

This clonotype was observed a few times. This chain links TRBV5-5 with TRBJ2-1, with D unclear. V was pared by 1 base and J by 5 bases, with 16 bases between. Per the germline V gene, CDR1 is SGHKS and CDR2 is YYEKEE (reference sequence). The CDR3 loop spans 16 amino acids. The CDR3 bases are TGTGCCAGCAGCTTGTTTCTCTTCGGCAGGAACAATGAGCAGTTCTTC. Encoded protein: CASSLFLFGRNNEQFF.

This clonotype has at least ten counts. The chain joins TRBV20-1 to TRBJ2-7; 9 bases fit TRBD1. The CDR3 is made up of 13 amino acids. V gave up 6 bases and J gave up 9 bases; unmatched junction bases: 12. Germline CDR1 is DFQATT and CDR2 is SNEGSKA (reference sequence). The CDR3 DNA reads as TGCAGTGCCACTCCGGGACAGGGTTTTGGGCAGTACTTC. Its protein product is CSATPGQGFGQYF.

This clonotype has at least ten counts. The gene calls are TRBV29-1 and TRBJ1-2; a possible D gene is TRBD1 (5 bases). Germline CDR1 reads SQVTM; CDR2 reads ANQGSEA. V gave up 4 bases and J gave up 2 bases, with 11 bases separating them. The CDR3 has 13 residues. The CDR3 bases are TGCAGCGTTGTAGTCCAGGGAAACTATGGCTACACCTTC. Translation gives CSVVVQGNYGYTF.

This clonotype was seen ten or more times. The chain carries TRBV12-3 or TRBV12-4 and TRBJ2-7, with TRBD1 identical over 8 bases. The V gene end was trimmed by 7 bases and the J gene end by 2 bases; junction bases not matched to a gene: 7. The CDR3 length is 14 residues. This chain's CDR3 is CASTEAGGPYEQYF. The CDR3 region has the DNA TGTGCCAGCACGGAGGCAGGGGGCCCCTACGAGCAGTACTTC.

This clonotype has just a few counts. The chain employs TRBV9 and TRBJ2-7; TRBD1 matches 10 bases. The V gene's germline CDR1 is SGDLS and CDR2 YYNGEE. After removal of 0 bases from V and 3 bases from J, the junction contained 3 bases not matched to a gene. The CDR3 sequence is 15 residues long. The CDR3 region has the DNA TGTGCCAGCAGCGTAGGGGGACAGGGGTACTACGAGCAGTACTTC. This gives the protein CASSVGGQGYYEQYF.

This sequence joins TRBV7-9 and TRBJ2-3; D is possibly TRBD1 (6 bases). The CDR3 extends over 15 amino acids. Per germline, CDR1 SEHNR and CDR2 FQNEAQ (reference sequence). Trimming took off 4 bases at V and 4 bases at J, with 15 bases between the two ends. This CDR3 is CASSWLNRAADTQYF. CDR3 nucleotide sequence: TGTGCCAGCAGCTGGCTCAACAGGGCTGCAGATACGCAGTATTTT. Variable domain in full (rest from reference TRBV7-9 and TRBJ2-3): DTGVSQNPRHKITKRGQNVTFRCDPISEHNRLYWYRQTLGQGPEFLTYFQNEAQLEKSRLLSDRFSAERPKGSFSTLEIQRTEQGDSAMYLCASSWLNRAADTQYFGPGTRLTVL.

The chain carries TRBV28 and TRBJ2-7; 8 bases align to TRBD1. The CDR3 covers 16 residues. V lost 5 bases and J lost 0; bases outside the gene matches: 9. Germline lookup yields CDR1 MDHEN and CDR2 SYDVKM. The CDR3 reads CASSSNSGGLSYEQYF. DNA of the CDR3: TGTGCCAGCAGTAGCAACTCAGGGGGCCTCTCCTACGAGCAGTACTTC.

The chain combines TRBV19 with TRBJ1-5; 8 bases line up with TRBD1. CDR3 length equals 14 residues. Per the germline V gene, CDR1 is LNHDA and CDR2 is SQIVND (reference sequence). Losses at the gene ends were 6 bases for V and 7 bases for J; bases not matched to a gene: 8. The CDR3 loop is CASSLGQAAQPQHF. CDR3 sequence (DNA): TGTGCCAGTAGCCTGGGACAGGCAGCCCAGCCCCAGCATTTT.

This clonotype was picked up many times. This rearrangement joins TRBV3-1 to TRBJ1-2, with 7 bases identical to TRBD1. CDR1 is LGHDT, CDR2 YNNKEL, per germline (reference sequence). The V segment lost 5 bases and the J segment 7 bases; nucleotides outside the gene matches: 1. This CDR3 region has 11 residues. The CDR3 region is CASSDRAGYTF. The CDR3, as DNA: TGTGCCAGCAGCGACAGGGCTGGCTACACCTTC.

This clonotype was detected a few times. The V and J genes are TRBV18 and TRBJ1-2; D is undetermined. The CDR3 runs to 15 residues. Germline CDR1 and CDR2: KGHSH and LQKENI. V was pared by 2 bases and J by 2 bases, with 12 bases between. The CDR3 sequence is CASSPGVPTNYGYTF. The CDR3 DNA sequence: TGTGCCAGCTCACCAGGGGTACCGACGAACTATGGCTACACCTTC.

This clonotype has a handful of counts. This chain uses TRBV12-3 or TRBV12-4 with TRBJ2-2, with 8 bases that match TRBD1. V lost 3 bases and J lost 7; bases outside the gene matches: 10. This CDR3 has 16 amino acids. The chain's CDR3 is CASSLDPQGVGGELFF. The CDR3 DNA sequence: TGTGCCAGCAGTTTGGACCCACAGGGGGTTGGCGGGGAGCTGTTTTTT.

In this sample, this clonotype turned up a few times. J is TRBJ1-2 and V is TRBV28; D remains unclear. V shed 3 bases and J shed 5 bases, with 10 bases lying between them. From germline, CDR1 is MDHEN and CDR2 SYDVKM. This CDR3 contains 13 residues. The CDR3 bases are TGTGCCAGCAGTTTGGGGAGAAAGTATGGCTACACCTTC. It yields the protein CASSLGRKYGYTF.

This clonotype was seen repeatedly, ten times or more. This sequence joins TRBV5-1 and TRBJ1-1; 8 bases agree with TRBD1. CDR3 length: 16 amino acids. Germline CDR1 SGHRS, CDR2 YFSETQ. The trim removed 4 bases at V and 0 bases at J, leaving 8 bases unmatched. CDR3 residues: CASSRGTGYMNTEAFF. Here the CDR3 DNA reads TGCGCCAGCAGCCGGGGGACAGGCTACATGAACACTGAAGCTTTCTTT.

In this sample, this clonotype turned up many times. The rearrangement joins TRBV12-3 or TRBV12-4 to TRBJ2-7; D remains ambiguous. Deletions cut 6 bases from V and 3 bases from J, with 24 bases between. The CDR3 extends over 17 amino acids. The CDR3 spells CASSLYNRIRAIYEQYF. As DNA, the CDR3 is TGTGCCAGCAGCCTTTATAACCGGATCCGCGCCATCTACGAGCAGTACTTC.

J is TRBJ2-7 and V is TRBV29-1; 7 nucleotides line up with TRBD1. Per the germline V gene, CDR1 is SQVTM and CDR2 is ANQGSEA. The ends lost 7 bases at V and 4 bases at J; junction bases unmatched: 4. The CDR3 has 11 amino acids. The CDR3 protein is CSGGGSYEQYF. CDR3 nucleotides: TGCAGCGGAGGGGGCTCTTACGAGCAGTACTTC.

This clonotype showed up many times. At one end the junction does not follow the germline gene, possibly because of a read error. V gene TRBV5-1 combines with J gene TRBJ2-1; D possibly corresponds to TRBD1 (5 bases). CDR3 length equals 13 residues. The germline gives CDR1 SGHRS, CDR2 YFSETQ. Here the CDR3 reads CASSLGVDNEQFF. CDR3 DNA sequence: TGTGCCAGCAGCTTAGGGGTTGACAATGAGCAGTTCTTC.

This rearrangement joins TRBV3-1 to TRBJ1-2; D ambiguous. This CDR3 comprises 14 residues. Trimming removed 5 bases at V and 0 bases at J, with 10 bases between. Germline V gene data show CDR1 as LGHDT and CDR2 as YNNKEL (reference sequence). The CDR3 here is CASSKDGANYGYTF. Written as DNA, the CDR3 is TGTGCCAGCAGCAAGGACGGAGCTAACTATGGCTACACCTTC. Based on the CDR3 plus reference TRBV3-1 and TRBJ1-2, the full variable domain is DTAVSQTPKYLVTQMGNDKSIKCEQNLGHDTMYWYKQDSKKFLKIMFSYNNKELIINETVPNRFSPKSPDKAHLNLHINSLELGDSAVYFCASSKDGANYGYTFGSGTRLTVV.

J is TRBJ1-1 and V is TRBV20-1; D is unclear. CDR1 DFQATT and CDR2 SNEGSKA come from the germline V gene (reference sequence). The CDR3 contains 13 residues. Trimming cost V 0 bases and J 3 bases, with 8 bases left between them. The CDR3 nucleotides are TGCAGTGCTAGAGATGTGGCGGACACTGAAGCTTTCTTT. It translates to CSARDVADTEAFF.

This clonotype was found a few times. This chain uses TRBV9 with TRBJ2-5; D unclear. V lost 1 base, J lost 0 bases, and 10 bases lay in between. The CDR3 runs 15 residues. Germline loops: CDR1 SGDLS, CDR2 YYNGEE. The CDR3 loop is CASSVQAQYQETQYF. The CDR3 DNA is TGTGCCAGCAGCGTACAGGCGCAGTACCAAGAGACCCAGTACTTC. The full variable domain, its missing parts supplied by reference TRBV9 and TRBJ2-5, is DSGVTQTPKHLITATGQRVTLRCSPRSGDLSVYWYQQSLDQGLQFLIQYYNGEERAKGNILERFSAQQFPDLHSELNLSSLELGDSALYFCASSVQAQYQETQYFGPGTRLLVL.

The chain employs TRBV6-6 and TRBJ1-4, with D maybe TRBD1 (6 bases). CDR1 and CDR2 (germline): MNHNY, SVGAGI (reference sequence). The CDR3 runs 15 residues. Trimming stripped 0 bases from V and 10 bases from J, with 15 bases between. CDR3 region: CASSYSAGGEGKLFF. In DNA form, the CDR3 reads TGTGCCAGCAGTTACTCGGCGGGGGGCGAGGGAAAACTGTTTTTT.

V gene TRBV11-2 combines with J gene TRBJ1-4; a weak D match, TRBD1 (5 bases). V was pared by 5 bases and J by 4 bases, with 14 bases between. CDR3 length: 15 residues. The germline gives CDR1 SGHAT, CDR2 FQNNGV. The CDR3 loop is CASSPLRAGNEKLFF. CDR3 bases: TGTGCCAGCAGCCCCCTCAGGGCTGGTAATGAAAAACTGTTTTTT.

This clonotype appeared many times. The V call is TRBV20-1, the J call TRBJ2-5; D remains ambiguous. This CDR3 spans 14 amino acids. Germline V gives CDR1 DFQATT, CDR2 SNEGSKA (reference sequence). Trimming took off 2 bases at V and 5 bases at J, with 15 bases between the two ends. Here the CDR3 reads CSARILRAVETQYF. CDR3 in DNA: TGCAGTGCTAGAATTCTTAGGGCAGTCGAGACCCAGTACTTC.

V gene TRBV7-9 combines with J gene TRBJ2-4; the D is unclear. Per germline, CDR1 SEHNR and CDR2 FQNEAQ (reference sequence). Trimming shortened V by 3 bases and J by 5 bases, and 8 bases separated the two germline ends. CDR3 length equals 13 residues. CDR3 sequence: CASSLNAENIQYF. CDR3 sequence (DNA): TGTGCCAGCAGCTTGAATGCAGAAAACATTCAGTACTTC.

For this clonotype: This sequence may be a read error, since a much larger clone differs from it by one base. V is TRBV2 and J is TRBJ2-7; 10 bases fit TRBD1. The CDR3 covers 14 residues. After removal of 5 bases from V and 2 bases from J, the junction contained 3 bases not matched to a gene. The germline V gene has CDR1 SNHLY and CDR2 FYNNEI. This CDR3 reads CASSKGQGPYEQYF. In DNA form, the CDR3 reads TGTGCCAGCAGTAAGGGACAGGGGCCCTACGAGCAGTACTTC. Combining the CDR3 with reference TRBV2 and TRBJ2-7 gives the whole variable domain EPEVTQTPSHQVTQMGQEVILRCVPISNHLYFYWYRQILGQKVEFLVSFYNNEISEKSEIFDDQFSVERPDGSNFTLKIRSTKLEDSAMYFCASSKGQGPYEQYFGPGTRLTVT.

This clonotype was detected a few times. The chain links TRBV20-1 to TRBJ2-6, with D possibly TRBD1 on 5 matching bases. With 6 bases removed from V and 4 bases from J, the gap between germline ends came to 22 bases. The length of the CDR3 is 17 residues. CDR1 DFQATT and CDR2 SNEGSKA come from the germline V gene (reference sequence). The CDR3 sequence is CSASPWAGNSGANVLTF. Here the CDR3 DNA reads TGCAGTGCGAGCCCGTGGGCAGGGAACTCCGGGGCCAACGTCCTGACTTTC.

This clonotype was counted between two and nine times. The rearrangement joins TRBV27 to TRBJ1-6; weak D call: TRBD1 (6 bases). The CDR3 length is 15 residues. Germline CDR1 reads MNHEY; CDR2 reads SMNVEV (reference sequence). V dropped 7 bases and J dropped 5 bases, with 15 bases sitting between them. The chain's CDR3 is CASKQRGQDNSPLHF. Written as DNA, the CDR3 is TGTGCCAGCAAACAGAGGGGACAAGATAATTCACCCCTCCACTTT.

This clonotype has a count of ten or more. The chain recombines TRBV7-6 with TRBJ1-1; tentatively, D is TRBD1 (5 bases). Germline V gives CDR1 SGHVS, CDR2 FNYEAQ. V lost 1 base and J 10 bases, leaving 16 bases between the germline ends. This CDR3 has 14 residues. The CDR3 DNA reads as TGTGCCAGCAGCTTAGGAGGGACTCGGGAGGGAGCTTTCTTT. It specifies CASSLGGTREGAFF.

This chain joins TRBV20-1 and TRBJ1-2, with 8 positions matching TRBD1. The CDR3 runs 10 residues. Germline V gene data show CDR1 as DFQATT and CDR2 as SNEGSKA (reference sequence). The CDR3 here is CSGQGNGYTF. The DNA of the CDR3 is TGCAGCGGACAGGGAAACGGCTACACCTTC.

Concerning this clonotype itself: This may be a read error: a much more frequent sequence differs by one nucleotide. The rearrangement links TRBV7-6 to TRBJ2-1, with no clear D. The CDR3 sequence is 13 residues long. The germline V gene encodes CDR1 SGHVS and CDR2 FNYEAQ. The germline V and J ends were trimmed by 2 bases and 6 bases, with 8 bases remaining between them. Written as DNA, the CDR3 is TGTGCCAGCAGCTTAAACATATTCAATGAGCAGTTCTTC. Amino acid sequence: CASSLNIFNEQFF.

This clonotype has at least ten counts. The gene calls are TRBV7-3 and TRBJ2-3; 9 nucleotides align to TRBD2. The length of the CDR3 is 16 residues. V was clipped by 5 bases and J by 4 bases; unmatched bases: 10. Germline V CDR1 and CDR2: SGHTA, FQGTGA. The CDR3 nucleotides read TGTGCCAGCAGCCCCGGGACTAGCAAAGGGGCAGATACGCAGTATTTT. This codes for CASSPGTSKGADTQYF. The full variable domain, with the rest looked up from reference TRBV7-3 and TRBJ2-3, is GAGVSQTPSNKVTEKGKYVELRCDPISGHTALYWYRQSLGQGPEFLIYFQGTGAADDSGLPNDRFFAVRPEGSVSTLKIQRTERGDSAVYLCASSPGTSKGADTQYFGPGTRLTVL.